These 23 T cell receptor beta chains were sequenced from one sample in a study of T cells in Graves' hyperthyroidism and ophthalmopathy. RNA transcripts yielded amplified TCR beta CDR3 regions. Using the HTBI primer set, a first-round RT-PCR was run on the TCR CDR3. TCRdb reprocessed the multiplex PCR reads via MiXCR and lists one record per CDR3 protein. The sample contains roughly 510,000 distinct CDR3 sequences, under 25% of which appear only once. The specimen sequenced was blood. These receptors were obtained from a man aged 18 to 30 with Graves' hyperthyroidism.

The sample holds many counts of this clonotype. This sequence joins TRBV5-1 and TRBJ2-2; D not resolved. The V end lost 7 bases, the J end lost 0 bases, and 16 bases lay between the germline ends. In germline, CDR1 is SGHRS, CDR2 YFSETQ. This CDR3 has 16 residues. CDR3: CASADWADANTGELFF. CDR3 coding DNA: TGCGCCAGCGCCGATTGGGCCGATGCGAACACCGGGGAGCTGTTTTTT.

The V and J genes are TRBV6-5 and TRBJ2-7; D perhaps matches TRBD2 (5 bases). V was pared by 3 bases and J by 0 bases, with 15 bases between. Per germline, CDR1 MNHEY and CDR2 SVGAGI. The CDR3 is 16 residues long. The CDR3 loop is CASSYRRTYLSYEQYF. CDR3 DNA sequence: TGTGCCAGCAGTTATCGAAGGACTTACCTCTCCTACGAGCAGTACTTC.

This clonotype was picked up a small number of times. This sequence joins TRBV25-1 and TRBJ1-6; D gene uncertain. Germline V CDR1 and CDR2: MGHDK, SYGVNS. The CDR3 is made up of 12 amino acids. The V gene lost 4 bases and the J gene lost 9 bases, with 7 bases spanning the gap. The CDR3 nucleotides are TGTGCCAGCAGTGTGAGCGGTTCACCCCTCCACTTT. Translating gives CASSVSGSPLHF. The full variable domain, in which reference TRBV25-1 and TRBJ1-6 provide the parts outside the CDR3, is EADIYQTPRYLVIGTGKKITLECSQTMGHDKMYWYQQDPGMELHLIHYSYGVNSTEKGDLSSESTVSRIRTEHFPLTLESARPSHTSQYLCASSVSGSPLHFGNGTRLTVT.

This clonotype was recorded only once. The rearrangement uses TRBV25-1 and TRBJ1-2; D is undetermined. CDR3 length equals 14 residues. Deletions cut 0 bases from V and 4 bases from J, with 9 bases between. Germline assignment: CDR1 MGHDK and CDR2 SYGVNS. CDR3 residues: CASSEYGQIYGYTF. CDR3 sequence (DNA): TGTGCCAGCAGTGAATACGGGCAGATCTATGGCTACACCTTC.

CDR3 bases: TGTGCCACCAGTGATGCCCCTGCAAACCCCCCCGGGGAGCTGTTTTTT. Protein sequence: CATSDAPANPPGELFF. The chain has TRBV24-1 and TRBJ2-2; no clear D gene. Trimming removed 3 bases from V and 6 bases from J, with 16 bases in between. This CDR3 has 16 amino acids. The germline V gene has CDR1 KGHDR and CDR2 SFDVKD.

This clonotype was observed at least ten times. CDR3 region: CASSFGRTGGNQPQHF. In DNA, the CDR3 is TGTGCCAGCAGCTTCGGTCGGACAGGGGGCAATCAGCCCCAGCATTTT. The V and J genes are TRBV7-8 and TRBJ1-5; 9 nucleotides match TRBD1. CDR3 length: 16 amino acids. In germline, CDR1 is SGHVS, CDR2 FQNEAQ. Trimming removed 3 bases from V and 2 bases from J; junction bases left unmatched: 5.

This clonotype was found many times. CDR3 in amino acids: CASSQFRQDYGYTF. CDR3 DNA: TGCGCCAGCAGCCAATTCAGGCAGGACTATGGCTACACCTTC. The genes are TRBV4-1 and TRBJ1-2; D unclear. Germline V gives CDR1 MGHRA, CDR2 YSYEKL. V shed 2 bases and J shed 3 bases, with 10 bases lying between them. The CDR3 totals 14 residues.

The chain links TRBV7-2 to TRBJ2-7; D is undetermined. The CDR3 runs to 13 residues. Per germline, CDR1 SGHTA and CDR2 FQGNSA. Trimming cost V 2 bases and J 7 bases, with 12 bases left between them. This CDR3 is CASSLLREGEQYF. CDR3 nucleotides: TGTGCCAGCAGCTTACTAAGGGAAGGGGAGCAGTACTTC. The complete variable domain, with remaining parts taken from reference TRBV7-2 and TRBJ2-7, reads GAGVSQSPSNKVTEKGKDVELRCDPISGHTALYWYRQSLGQGLEFLIYFQGNSAPDKSGLPSDRFSAERTGGSVSTLTIQRTQQEDSAVYLCASSLLREGEQYFGPGTRLTVT.

This clonotype was found a few times. The rearrangement joins TRBV12-3 or TRBV12-4 to TRBJ2-5, with 9 bases aligning to TRBD1. The CDR3 is made up of 15 amino acids. Trimming at V came to 7 bases and at J to 5 bases, leaving 11 bases not matched to a gene. Here the CDR3 DNA reads TGTGCCAGCAAACGGGGACAGGGCCTAGGGGAGACCCAGTACTTC. It yields the protein CASKRGQGLGETQYF.

This clonotype was seen at least ten times. The rearrangement uses TRBV11-2 and TRBJ2-7, with D possibly being TRBD1 or TRBD2 (6 bases each). The CDR3 extends over 16 amino acids. The V gene's germline CDR1 is SGHAT and CDR2 FQNNGV. The V end was cut by 5 bases, the J end by 5 bases, with 22 bases between. CDR3 region: CASSHYGGRSGHEQYF. CDR3 nucleotide sequence: TGTGCCAGCAGCCATTACGGGGGCAGGAGTGGGCACGAGCAGTACTTC.

In its sample, this clonotype was seen many times. The V and J genes are TRBV4-1 and TRBJ2-7, with D possibly TRBD1 on 6 matching bases. Trimming removed 3 bases from V and 0 bases from J, with 9 bases in between. The CDR3 contains 14 residues. Per germline, CDR1 MGHRA and CDR2 YSYEKL. In nucleotides, the CDR3 is TGCGCCAGCAGCCATCTGGACAGCTCCTACGAGCAGTACTTC. It yields the protein CASSHLDSSYEQYF.

This clonotype was counted between two and nine times. At one end, the junction sequence differs from germline, possibly due to a read error. V gene TRBV28 combines with J gene TRBJ2-4; 9 nucleotides match TRBD2. Germline CDR1 is MDHEN and CDR2 is SYDVKM. CDR3 length: 14 residues. CDR3 bases: TGTGCCAGCATGCCCGGGACTAGCTGGAACATTAAGTACTTC. Amino acids: CASMPGTSWNIKYF.

This clonotype was counted a few times. The chain joins TRBV4-1 to TRBJ2-2; a possible D gene is TRBD1 (5 bases). The CDR3 is 16 amino acids. CDR1 and CDR2 from the germline V gene are MGHRA and YSYEKL. Trimming took 6 bases from V and 0 from J, leaving 14 bases between them. CDR3 in amino acids: CASSSRARANTGELFF. The CDR3 nucleotides are TGCGCCAGCAGTTCCAGGGCCCGAGCGAACACCGGGGAGCTGTTTTTT.

Many counts were recorded for this clonotype. The rearrangement joins TRBV15 to TRBJ1-3; D perhaps matches TRBD1 (5 bases). V lost 3 bases and J 0 bases, leaving 12 bases between the germline ends. From germline, CDR1 is LNHNV and CDR2 YYDKDF (reference sequence). The CDR3 runs 16 residues. The CDR3 nucleotides read TGTGCCACCAGCAGTGGGGGTGACCTCTCTGGAAACACCATATATTTT. Translation: CATSSGGDLSGNTIYF.

This clonotype has ten or more counts. V and J are TRBV6-1 and TRBJ1-5; D gene unclear. There are 13 residues in the CDR3. V was clipped by 4 bases and J by 8 bases, with 12 bases between them. The germline V gene encodes CDR1 MNHNS and CDR2 SASEGT. Here the CDR3 DNA reads TGTGCCAGCAGTGCTGACGGGTGGAAGCCCCAGCATTTT. It translates to CASSADGWKPQHF.

A few counts support this clonotype. The chain carries TRBV19 and TRBJ1-5; D is ambiguous. From germline, CDR1 is LNHDA and CDR2 SQIVND (reference sequence). V dropped 5 bases and J dropped 4 bases, with 15 bases sitting between them. The CDR3 has 15 amino acids. This CDR3 reads CASSPEHLANQPQHF. In nucleotides, the CDR3 is TGTGCCAGTAGTCCGGAGCATTTAGCAAATCAGCCCCAGCATTTT.

This clonotype has a count of ten or more. CDR3: CASSVGAGGAYGYTF. DNA for the CDR3: TGTGCCAGCAGCGTAGGGGCAGGGGGCGCCTATGGCTACACCTTC. The V call is TRBV9, the J call TRBJ1-2, with 8 bases aligning to TRBD1. The J segment lost 4 bases and the V segment lost 0 bases, leaving 5 bases of the junction unmatched. This CDR3 is 15 amino acids long. Germline assignment: CDR1 SGDLS and CDR2 YYNGEE. Together with reference TRBV9 and TRBJ1-2, the CDR3 gives the full variable domain: DSGVTQTPKHLITATGQRVTLRCSPRSGDLSVYWYQQSLDQGLQFLIQYYNGEERAKGNILERFSAQQFPDLHSELNLSSLELGDSALYFCASSVGAGGAYGYTFGSGTRLTVV.

This clonotype was picked up many times. This rearrangement joins TRBV20-1 to TRBJ2-7; D may be TRBD1 (6 bases). The CDR3 is made up of 13 amino acids. CDR1 DFQATT and CDR2 SNEGSKA come from the germline V gene (reference sequence). Trimming cost V 4 bases and J 0 bases, with 10 bases left between them. The CDR3 reads CSAIQGPSYEQYF. CDR3 nucleotide sequence: TGCAGTGCTATACAGGGACCCTCCTACGAGCAGTACTTC.

On this clonotype itself: Possible read error: a much larger clone is one base away. The V call is TRBV19, the J call TRBJ2-7, with 9 bases matching TRBD1. CDR1 is LNHDA and CDR2 is SQIVND in the germline V gene (reference sequence). The CDR3 extends over 13 amino acids. The DNA for the CDR3 is TGTGCCAGTAGTCAGGGACAGGGCCACGAGCTGTACTTC. It translates to CASSQGQGHELYF.

The chain links TRBV14 to TRBJ1-1; no clear D gene. Trimming cost V 3 bases and J 1 base, with 9 bases left between them. CDR1 SGHDN and CDR2 FVKESK come from the germline V gene. The CDR3 runs 14 residues. The CDR3 spells CASSHLPRNTEAFF. CDR3 DNA sequence: TGTGCCAGCAGCCATCTCCCCCGGAACACTGAAGCTTTCTTT.

At least ten counts were recorded for this clonotype. V usage is TRBV30 and J usage is TRBJ2-5, with D uncertain. V dropped 2 bases and J dropped 5 bases, with 24 bases sitting between them. Germline-derived CDR1 and CDR2 are GTSNPN and SVGIG (reference sequence). This CDR3 is built from 17 residues. The CDR3 spells CAWSSPLGRVFWETQYF. The CDR3 coding sequence is TGTGCCTGGAGTTCCCCTCTTGGACGGGTCTTTTGGGAGACCCAGTACTTC.

The V and J genes are TRBV12-3 or TRBV12-4 and TRBJ1-1; possible D gene TRBD1, 6 bases. The V end lost 6 bases, the J end lost 1 base, and 12 bases lay between the germline ends. The CDR3 length is 14 residues. The CDR3: CASSLDSKNTEAFF. CDR3 nucleotide sequence: TGTGCCAGCAGCCTGGACAGCAAGAACACTGAAGCTTTCTTT.

This clonotype was detected ten times or more. The V call is TRBV5-1, the J call TRBJ1-3; D is undetermined. The CDR3 runs to 16 residues. Germline CDR1 reads SGHRS; CDR2 reads YFSETQ. V gave up 9 bases and J gave up 0 bases, with 19 bases separating them. The CDR3 is CANKPWRRHSGNTIYF. DNA for the CDR3: TGCGCCAACAAGCCTTGGAGGAGACACTCTGGAAACACCATATATTTT.